What follows is one TCR beta chain and its context. These data come from a study of blood T cell repertoires in COVID-19. About the research overall: The study drew acute and convalescent COVID-19 samples from the United States, Italy and Spain. Sources were T cells, B-cell-depleted T cells, or PBMCs; the material itself was cDNA or gDNA.

As processed by the authors: Amplification from reference gene primers served as the basis for estimated nucleated cell counts. TCRdb's table, derived via immunoSEQ multiplex PCR, lists solely in-frame clones and lacks some. V and J calls and clone size come straight from that table; D and trimming were deduced from the DNA. The table shows over 70,000 clones, with over 80% occurring only once. V lost 6 bases and J lost 0; bases outside the gene matches: 7. This CDR3 is 15 amino acids long. Germline V gene lookup returns CDR1 MNHEY and CDR2 SMNVEV (reference sequence). The TCR was taken from a man of 80 years or more with acute or convalescent COVID-19. The V gene is TRBV27, the J gene TRBJ2-7; TRBD1 aligns across 8 bases. The sequencing input was peripheral blood. CDR3 coding DNA: TGTGCCAGCAGCAGGGCGGGACAGGTCTCCTACGAGCAGTACTTC. Its protein product is CASSRAGQVSYEQYF.